This TCR beta chain was observed in a study of blood T cell repertoires in COVID-19. Study summary: Specimens from acute and convalescent COVID-19 originated in the United States, Italy and Spain.

Produced via immunoSEQ multiplex PCR; TCRdb's table is partial and in-frame only. The sample has approximately 300,000 clones; roughly 80% are singletons. Specimen: peripheral blood. The origin of this receptor is a person between 70 and 80 years old with COVID-19, enrolled during active disease.

The CDR3 reads CASSLATGFLNGYTF. Written as DNA, the CDR3 is TGCGCCAGCAGCTTGGCGACAGGGTTTTTGAATGGCTACACCTTC. The chain carries TRBV5-1 and TRBJ1-2; 7 positions match TRBD1. Germline V CDR1 and CDR2: SGHRS, YFSETQ. V lost 0 bases to trimming and J lost 6 bases; unmatched junction nucleotides: 8. CDR3 length equals 15 residues.